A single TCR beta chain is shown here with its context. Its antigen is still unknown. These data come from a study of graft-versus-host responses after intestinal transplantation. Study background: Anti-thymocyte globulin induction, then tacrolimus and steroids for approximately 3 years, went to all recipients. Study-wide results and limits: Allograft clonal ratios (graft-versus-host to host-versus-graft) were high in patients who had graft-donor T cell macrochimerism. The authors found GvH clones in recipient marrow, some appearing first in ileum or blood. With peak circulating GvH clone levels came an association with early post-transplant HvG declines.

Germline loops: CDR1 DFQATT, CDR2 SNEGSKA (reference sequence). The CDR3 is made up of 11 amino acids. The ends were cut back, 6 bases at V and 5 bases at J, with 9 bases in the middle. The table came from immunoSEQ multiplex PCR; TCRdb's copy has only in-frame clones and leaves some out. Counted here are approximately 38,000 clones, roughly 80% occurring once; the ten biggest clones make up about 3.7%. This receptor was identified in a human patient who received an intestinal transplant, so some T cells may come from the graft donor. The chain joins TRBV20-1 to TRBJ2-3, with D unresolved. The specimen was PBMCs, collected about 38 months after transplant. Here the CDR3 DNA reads TGCAGTGCCGTCCGAGGAGATACGCAGTATTTT. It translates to CSAVRGDTQYF.